Listed below are T cell receptor beta chains from one sample, sequenced in a study of CD8 T cells in ankylosing spondylitis. A single record per CDR3 protein comes from TCRdb applying MiXCR to the 5' RACE reads. The sample has roughly 90,000 distinct CDR3 sequences, about 8.1% seen once. The sample comprised blood, either unsorted or a sorted T cell fraction (not recorded which). The receptors come from a male donor with ankylosing spondylitis. Both conserved end residues are part of each CDR3. A D gene is named only where the DNA matches it firmly. Not all rows give a size; the values are once, few, many and, for expanded clones, a class.

J: TRBJ2-7; V: TRBV7-2; size: few; D: TRBD2; CDR3: CASSSGLAGGPSEQYF; DNA: TGTGCCAGCAGCAGTGGACTAGCGGGAGGGCCCAGTGAGCAGTACTTC
J: TRBJ2-5; V: TRBV24-1; size: many; D: NA; CDR3: CATSDVKDPVKTQYF; DNA: TGTGCCACCAGTGATGTCAAAGATCCTGTAAAGACCCAGTACTTC
J: TRBJ2-1; V: TRBV6-1; size: few; D: NA; CDR3: CASSPNALSIYEQFF; DNA: TGTGCCAGCAGTCCCAACGCTCTGAGTATCTATGAGCAGTTCTTC
J: TRBJ2-3; V: TRBV11-2; size: NA; D: TRBD2; CDR3: CASSFASGSFTDTQYF; DNA: TGTGCCAGCAGCTTTGCTAGCGGGTCCTTCACAGATACGCAGTATTTT
J: TRBJ1-4; V: TRBV27; size: few; D: NA; CDR3: CATPKGNLTNEKLFF; DNA: TGTGCCACCCCCAAAGGAAATTTAACTAATGAAAAACTGTTTTTT
J: TRBJ2-5; V: TRBV4-1; size: few; D: NA; CDR3: CASSQEKLLKETQYF; DNA: TGCGCCAGCAGCCAAGAGAAACTATTGAAAGAGACCCAGTACTTC
J: TRBJ1-3; V: TRBV2; size: NA; D: TRBD1; CDR3: CASNPTGEGSGNTIYF; DNA: TGTGCCAGCAATCCGACAGGGGAGGGCTCTGGAAACACCATATATTTT
J: TRBJ2-2; V: TRBV28; size: NA; D: NA; CDR3: CASSPRLANTGELFF; DNA: TGTGCCAGCAGTCCTCGATTAGCGAACACCGGGGAGCTGTTTTTT
J: TRBJ2-1; V: TRBV19; size: NA; D: TRBD1; CDR3: CASSEGTGWSYNEQFF; DNA: TGTGCCAGTAGCGAGGGGACAGGCTGGTCCTACAATGAGCAGTTCTTC
J: TRBJ2-1; V: TRBV28; size: NA; D: NA; CDR3: CASSSVTASEPFF; DNA: TGTGCCAGCAGTTCCGTGACGGCTAGCGAGCCGTTCTTC
J: TRBJ1-1; V: TRBV27; size: few; D: NA; CDR3: CASRDATGLLNLNTEAFF; DNA: TGTGCCAGCAGGGACGCGACAGGACTATTAAATTTGAACACTGAAGCTTTCTTT
J: TRBJ2-7; V: TRBV20-1; size: many; D: TRBD2; CDR3: CSALIPGLAGARAYEQYF; DNA: TGCAGTGCTCTGATCCCGGGACTAGCGGGAGCACGTGCCTACGAGCAGTACTTC
J: TRBJ1-1; V: TRBV25-1; size: many; D: NA; CDR3: CASSEGRRNTEAFF; DNA: TGTGCCAGCAGTGAGGGACGGAGGAACACTGAAGCTTTCTTT
J: TRBJ2-1; V: TRBV7-9; size: NA; D: NA; CDR3: CASSLQAINEQFF; DNA: TGTGCCAGCAGCTTACAGGCCATCAATGAGCAGTTCTTC
J: TRBJ1-6; V: TRBV9; size: few; D: NA; CDR3: CASSVWDGFSYNSPLHF; DNA: TGTGCCAGCAGCGTATGGGACGGTTTTTCCTATAATTCACCCCTCCACTTT
J: TRBJ2-2; V: TRBV5-6; size: NA; D: NA; CDR3: CASSLRQIMANTGELFF; DNA: TGTGCCAGCAGCTTGAGGCAAATCATGGCGAACACCGGGGAGCTGTTTTTT
J: TRBJ2-1; V: TRBV6-1; size: NA; D: TRBD2; CDR3: CASIGTSGGNAYNEQFF; DNA: TGTGCCAGCATTGGGACTAGCGGGGGGAACGCCTACAATGAGCAGTTCTTC
J: TRBJ1-6; V: TRBV7-2; size: many; D: NA; CDR3: CASSLAGGSPLHF; DNA: TGTGCCAGCAGCTTAGCGGGGGGTTCACCCCTCCACTTT
J: TRBJ2-1; V: TRBV7-2; size: few; D: TRBD2; CDR3: CASSLGLAGPSDNEQFF; DNA: TGTGCCAGCAGCTTGGGGCTAGCGGGTCCTTCGGACAATGAGCAGTTCTTC
J: TRBJ1-2; V: TRBV20-1; size: NA; D: NA; CDR3: CSARNSARTFNYGYTF; DNA: TGCAGTGCTAGGAACAGCGCCAGGACATTTAACTATGGCTACACCTTC
J: TRBJ2-7; V: TRBV4-1; size: NA; D: TRBD1; CDR3: CASSQPDRGSYEQYF; DNA: TGCGCCAGCAGCCAGCCTGACAGGGGGTCCTACGAGCAGTACTTC
J: TRBJ2-1; V: TRBV27; size: few; D: TRBD1; CDR3: CASSLGDRYNEQFF; DNA: TGTGCCAGCAGTTTAGGGGACAGATACAATGAGCAGTTCTTC
J: TRBJ2-3; V: TRBV28; size: many; D: TRBD2; CDR3: CASSRGTSGTPSESDTQYF; DNA: TGTGCCAGCAGTCGAGGGACTAGCGGGACCCCGAGCGAGTCCGATACGCAGTATTTT
J: TRBJ2-2; V: TRBV12-3/TRBV12-4; size: many; D: NA; CDR3: CASSPRWDGELFF; DNA: TGTGCCAGCAGCCCTCGTTGGGATGGGGAGCTGTTTTTT
J: TRBJ1-2; V: TRBV9; size: NA; D: NA; CDR3: CASSVEDRNYGYTF; DNA: TGTGCCAGCAGCGTAGAGGACCGCAACTATGGCTACACCTTC
J: TRBJ2-1; V: TRBV12-3/TRBV12-4; size: many; D: NA; CDR3: CAGGTGREQFF; DNA: TGTGCCGGGGGGACGGGCCGGGAGCAGTTCTTC
J: TRBJ2-3; V: TRBV12-3/TRBV12-4; size: many; D: NA; CDR3: CASSSTAGGTQYF; DNA: TGTGCCAGCAGTTCGACAGCCGGGGGTACGCAGTATTTT
J: TRBJ1-1; V: TRBV7-9; size: few; D: NA; CDR3: CASSSGGYTEAFF; DNA: TGTGCCAGCTCCTCCGGGGGGTACACTGAAGCTTTCTTT
J: TRBJ2-7; V: TRBV20-1; size: many; D: TRBD2; CDR3: CSARDEVAGGWGEQYF; DNA: TGCAGTGCTAGAGATGAGGTAGCGGGAGGATGGGGCGAGCAGTACTTC
J: TRBJ2-7; V: TRBV5-1; size: few; D: NA; CDR3: CASSLAGGVSYEQYF; DNA: TGCGCCAGCAGCTTGGCCGGTGGGGTCTCCTACGAGCAGTACTTC
J: TRBJ2-1; V: TRBV23-1; size: NA; D: NA; CDR3: CASSEPGNEQFF; DNA: TGCGCCAGCTCGGAACCGGGCAATGAGCAGTTCTTC
J: TRBJ1-1; V: TRBV13; size: many; D: NA; CDR3: CASILGRGLNTEAFF; DNA: TGTGCCAGCATCTTAGGTCGGGGTTTGAACACTGAAGCTTTCTTT
J: TRBJ2-2; V: TRBV11-2; size: few; D: NA; CDR3: CASSSHPIYDPNTGELFF; DNA: TGTGCCAGCAGCTCCCACCCTATATACGACCCAAACACCGGGGAGCTGTTTTTT
J: TRBJ2-3; V: TRBV4-1; size: many; D: TRBD2; CDR3: CASSQELGEGFTDTQYF; DNA: TGCGCCAGCAGCCAAGAATTGGGGGAGGGGTTCACAGATACGCAGTATTTT
J: TRBJ2-7; V: TRBV11-2; size: many; D: TRBD1; CDR3: CASSLGAGGSYEQYF; DNA: TGTGCCAGCAGCTTAGGGGCAGGGGGATCCTACGAGCAGTACTTC
J: TRBJ1-2; V: TRBV19; size: NA; D: NA; CDR3: CASIMRRRSENLLANYGYTF; DNA: TGTGCCAGTATTATGCGGAGGCGGAGTGAAAACTTGTTAGCTAACTATGGCTACACCTTC
J: TRBJ2-2; V: TRBV15; size: few; D: TRBD1; CDR3: CATIPGQGTGELFF; DNA: TGTGCCACCATTCCTGGACAGGGGACCGGGGAGCTGTTTTTT
J: TRBJ2-2; V: TRBV24-1; size: many; D: NA; CDR3: CATSDFSGELFF; DNA: TGTGCCACCAGTGATTTCAGCGGGGAGCTGTTTTTT
J: TRBJ2-3; V: TRBV11-2; size: few; D: TRBD1; CDR3: CASSPGEHRGTALDTQYF; DNA: TGTGCCAGCAGCCCGGGGGAGCACAGGGGGACCGCTCTGGATACGCAGTATTTT
J: TRBJ2-7; V: TRBV6-1; size: many; D: NA; CDR3: CASTPRRVSYEQYF; DNA: TGTGCCAGCACCCCGCGTAGGGTCTCCTACGAGCAGTACTTC
J: TRBJ2-1; V: TRBV7-7; size: many; D: TRBD2; CDR3: CASSLLAGLDEQFF; DNA: TGTGCCAGCAGCTTACTAGCGGGACTGGATGAGCAGTTCTTC
J: TRBJ2-1; V: TRBV7-9; size: many; D: TRBD1; CDR3: CASSPTNRGPYNEQFF; DNA: TGTGCCAGCAGCCCCACAAACAGGGGCCCCTACAATGAGCAGTTCTTC
J: TRBJ2-1; V: TRBV10-2; size: NA; D: TRBD1; CDR3: CASSDGRGNYNEQFF; DNA: TGCGCCAGCAGTGATGGCAGGGGGAACTACAATGAGCAGTTCTTC
J: TRBJ2-3; V: TRBV20-1; size: many; D: NA; CDR3: CSARRARHASPQDTQYF; DNA: TGCAGTGCTCGCAGGGCTAGACATGCCAGCCCCCAAGATACGCAGTATTTT
J: TRBJ2-1; V: TRBV12-3/TRBV12-4; size: many; D: TRBD2; CDR3: CASLGGGGLEQFF; DNA: TGTGCCAGCTTAGGCGGGGGGGGGTTGGAGCAGTTCTTC
J: TRBJ2-1; V: TRBV10-3; size: many; D: NA; CDR3: CAISESAGFYNEQFF; DNA: TGTGCCATCAGTGAGTCGGCGGGATTTTACAATGAGCAGTTCTTC
J: TRBJ2-5; V: TRBV4-1; size: many; D: NA; CDR3: CASSQDWEETQYF; DNA: TGCGCCAGCAGCCAAGATTGGGAAGAGACCCAGTACTTC
J: TRBJ2-1; V: TRBV27; size: NA; D: NA; CDR3: CASRGADYYNEQFF; DNA: TGTGCCAGCAGGGGGGCAGACTATTACAATGAGCAGTTCTTC
J: TRBJ2-1; V: TRBV27; size: NA; D: NA; CDR3: CASSSGLPYNEQFF; DNA: TGTGCCAGCAGTTCTGGACTCCCCTACAATGAGCAGTTCTTC
J: TRBJ1-5; V: TRBV24-1; size: many; D: NA; CDR3: CATRGTGSNQPQHF; DNA: TGTGCCACCAGAGGCACCGGGAGCAATCAGCCCCAGCATTTT
J: TRBJ2-1; V: TRBV12-3/TRBV12-4; size: few; D: TRBD2; CDR3: CASSLSLAGESYEQFF; DNA: TGTGCCAGCAGTTTGTCACTAGCGGGAGAATCTTATGAGCAGTTCTTC
J: TRBJ2-1; V: TRBV7-2; size: few; D: TRBD1; CDR3: CASSADRGPVSYNEQFF; DNA: TGTGCCAGCAGCGCAGACAGGGGTCCAGTATCCTACAATGAGCAGTTCTTC
J: TRBJ1-2; V: TRBV30; size: NA; D: TRBD1; CDR3: CAWTGGVYYGYTF; DNA: TGTGCCTGGACAGGGGGCGTTTACTATGGCTACACCTTC